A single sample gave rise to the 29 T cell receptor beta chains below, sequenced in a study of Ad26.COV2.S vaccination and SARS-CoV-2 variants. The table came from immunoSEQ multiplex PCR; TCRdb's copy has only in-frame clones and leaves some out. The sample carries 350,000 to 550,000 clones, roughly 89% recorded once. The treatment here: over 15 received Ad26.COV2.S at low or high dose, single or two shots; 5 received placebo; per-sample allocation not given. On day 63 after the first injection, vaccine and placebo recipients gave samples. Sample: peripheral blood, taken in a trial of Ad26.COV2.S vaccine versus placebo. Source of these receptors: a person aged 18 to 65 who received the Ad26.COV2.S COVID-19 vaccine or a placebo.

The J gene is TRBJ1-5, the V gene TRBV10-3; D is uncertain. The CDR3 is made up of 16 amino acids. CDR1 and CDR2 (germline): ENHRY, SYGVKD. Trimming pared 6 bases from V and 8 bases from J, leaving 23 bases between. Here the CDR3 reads CAISRSAGPNEEPQHF. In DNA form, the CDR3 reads TGTGCCATCAGCCGGTCGGCAGGACCAAACGAGGAGCCCCAGCATTTT.

Here the CDR3 reads CASSQSGGQVNEQFF. DNA for the CDR3: TGTGCCAGCAGCCAATCGGGAGGCCAAGTAAATGAGCAGTTCTTC. This rearrangement joins TRBV16 to TRBJ2-1, with D tentatively TRBD2 (6 bases). The CDR3 runs 15 residues. With 0 bases removed from V and 7 bases from J, the gap between germline ends came to 13 bases. Germline V lookup: CDR1 KGHSY, CDR2 FQNENV.

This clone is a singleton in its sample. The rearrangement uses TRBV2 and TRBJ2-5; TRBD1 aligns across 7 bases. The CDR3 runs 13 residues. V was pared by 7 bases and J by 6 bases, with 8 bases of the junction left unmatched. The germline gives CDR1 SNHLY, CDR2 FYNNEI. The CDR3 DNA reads TGTGCCAGCACCTTGACAGGGTCGCAGACCCAGTACTTC. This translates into CASTLTGSQTQYF. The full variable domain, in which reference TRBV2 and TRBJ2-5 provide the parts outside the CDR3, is EPEVTQTPSHQVTQMGQEVILRCVPISNHLYFYWYRQILGQKVEFLVSFYNNEISEKSEIFDDQFSVERPDGSNFTLKIRSTKLEDSAMYFCASTLTGSQTQYFGPGTRLLVL.

The CDR3 sequence: CASSSLGTRPFQETQYF. The CDR3 DNA is TGTGCCAGCAGCTCCCTCGGGACTAGACCCTTTCAGGAGACCCAGTACTTC. The chain employs TRBV11-2 and TRBJ2-5; TRBD2 agrees at 8 bases. Germline CDR1 and CDR2: SGHAT and FQNNGV. This CDR3 is 17 amino acids long. The V and J ends lost 4 bases and 5 bases, in that order; junction bases with no gene match: 15.

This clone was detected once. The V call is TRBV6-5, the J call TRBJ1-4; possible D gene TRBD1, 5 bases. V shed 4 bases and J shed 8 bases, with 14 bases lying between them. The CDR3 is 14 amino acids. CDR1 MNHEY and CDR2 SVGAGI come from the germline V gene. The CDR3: CASSSRQGLEKLFF. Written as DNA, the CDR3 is TGTGCCAGCAGTTCCCGTCAGGGTTTAGAAAAACTGTTTTTT.

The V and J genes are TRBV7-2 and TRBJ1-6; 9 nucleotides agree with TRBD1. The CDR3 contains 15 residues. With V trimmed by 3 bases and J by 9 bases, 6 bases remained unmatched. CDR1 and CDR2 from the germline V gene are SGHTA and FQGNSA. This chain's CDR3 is CASSFIQGAFSPLHF. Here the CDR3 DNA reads TGTGCCAGCAGCTTTATACAGGGGGCCTTTTCACCCCTCCACTTT.

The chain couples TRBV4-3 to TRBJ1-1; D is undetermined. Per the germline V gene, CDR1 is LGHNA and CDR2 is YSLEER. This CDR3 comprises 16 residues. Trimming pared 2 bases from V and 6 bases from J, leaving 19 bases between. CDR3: CASSQFREVEDAEAFF. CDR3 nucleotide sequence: TGCGCCAGCAGCCAATTCCGGGAGGTGGAGGACGCTGAAGCTTTCTTT.

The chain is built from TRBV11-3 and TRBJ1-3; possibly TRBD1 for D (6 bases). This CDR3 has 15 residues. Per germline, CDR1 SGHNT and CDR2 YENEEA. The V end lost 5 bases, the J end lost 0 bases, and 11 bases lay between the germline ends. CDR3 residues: CASSQRGSSGNTIYF. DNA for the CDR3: TGTGCCAGCAGCCAAAGGGGGAGCTCTGGAAACACCATATATTTT.

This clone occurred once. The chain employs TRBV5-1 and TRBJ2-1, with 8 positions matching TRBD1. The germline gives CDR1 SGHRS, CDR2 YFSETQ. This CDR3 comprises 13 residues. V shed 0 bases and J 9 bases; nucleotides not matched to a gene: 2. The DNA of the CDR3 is TGCGCCAGCAGCTTGGCCAGGGGGCCTGAGCAGTTCTTC. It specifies CASSLARGPEQFF.

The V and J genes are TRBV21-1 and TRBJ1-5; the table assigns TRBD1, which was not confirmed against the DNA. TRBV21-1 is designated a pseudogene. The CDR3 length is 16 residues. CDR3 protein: CASSSKQPPGNQPQHF. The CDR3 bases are TGTGCCAGCAGCTCAAAACAGCCACCGGGCAATCAGCCCCAGCATTTT.

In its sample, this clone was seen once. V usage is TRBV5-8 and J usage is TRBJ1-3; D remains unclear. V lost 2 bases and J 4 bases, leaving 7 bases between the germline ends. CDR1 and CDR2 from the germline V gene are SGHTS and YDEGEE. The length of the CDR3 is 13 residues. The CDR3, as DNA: TGTGCCAGCAGCTTTTCTGGGGGAAACACCATATATTTT. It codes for CASSFSGGNTIYF. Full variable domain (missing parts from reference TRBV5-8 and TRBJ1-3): EAGVTQSPTHLIKTRGQQATLRCSPISGHTSVYWYQQALGLGLQFLLWYDEGEERNRGNFPPRFSGRQFPNYSSELNVNALELEDSALYLCASSFSGGNTIYFGEGSWLTVV.

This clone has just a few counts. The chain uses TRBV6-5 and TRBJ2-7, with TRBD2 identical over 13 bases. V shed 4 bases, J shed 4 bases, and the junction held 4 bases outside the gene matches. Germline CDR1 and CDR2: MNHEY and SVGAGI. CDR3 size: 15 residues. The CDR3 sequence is CASSWGLAGPYEQYV. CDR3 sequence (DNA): TGTGCCAGCAGTTGGGGACTAGCGGGACCGTACGAGCAGTACGTC.

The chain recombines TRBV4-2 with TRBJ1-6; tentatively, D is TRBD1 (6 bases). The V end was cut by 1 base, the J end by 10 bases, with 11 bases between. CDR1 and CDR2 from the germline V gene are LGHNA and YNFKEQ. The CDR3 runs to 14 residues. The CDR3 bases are TGTGCCAGCAGCCAAGCCACAGGGACATCACCCCTCCACTTT. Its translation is CASSQATGTSPLHF.

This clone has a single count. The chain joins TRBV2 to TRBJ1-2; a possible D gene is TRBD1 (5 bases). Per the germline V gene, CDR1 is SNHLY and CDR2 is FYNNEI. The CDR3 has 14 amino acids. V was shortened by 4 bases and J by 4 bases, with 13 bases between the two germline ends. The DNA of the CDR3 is TGTGCCAGCAGTGGGGACCGGGGAAGCTATGGCTACACCTTC. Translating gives CASSGDRGSYGYTF.

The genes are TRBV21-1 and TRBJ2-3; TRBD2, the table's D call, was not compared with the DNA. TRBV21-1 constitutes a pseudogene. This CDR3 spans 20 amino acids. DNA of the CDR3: TGTGCCAGCAGCAAAGGGACCGGGACTAGCGGGGCGGGGAGGACAGATACGCAGTATTTT. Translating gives CASSKGTGTSGAGRTDTQYF.

As DNA, the CDR3 is TGTGCCATCAGTCCGGGACAGGGATATGGTGAGCAGTACTTC. Translation gives CAISPGQGYGEQYF. The rearrangement joins TRBV10-3 to TRBJ2-7; 9 nucleotides line up with TRBD1. V shed 5 bases, J shed 7 bases, and the junction held 9 bases outside the gene matches. The CDR3 loop spans 14 amino acids. In germline, CDR1 is ENHRY, CDR2 SYGVKD.

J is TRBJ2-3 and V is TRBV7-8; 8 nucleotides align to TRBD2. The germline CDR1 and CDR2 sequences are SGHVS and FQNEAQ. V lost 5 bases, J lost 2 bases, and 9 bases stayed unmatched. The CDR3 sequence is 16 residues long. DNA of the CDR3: TGTGCCAGCAGCCGCCTCCAGGGACTAGACACAGATACGCAGTATTTT. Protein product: CASSRLQGLDTDTQYF.

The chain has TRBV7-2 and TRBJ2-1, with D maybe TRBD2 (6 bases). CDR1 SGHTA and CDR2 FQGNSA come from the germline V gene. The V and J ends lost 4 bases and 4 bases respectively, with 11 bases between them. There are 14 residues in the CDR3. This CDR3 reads CASSWKRVYNEQFF. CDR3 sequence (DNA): TGTGCCAGCAGCTGGAAGCGGGTTTACAATGAGCAGTTCTTC.

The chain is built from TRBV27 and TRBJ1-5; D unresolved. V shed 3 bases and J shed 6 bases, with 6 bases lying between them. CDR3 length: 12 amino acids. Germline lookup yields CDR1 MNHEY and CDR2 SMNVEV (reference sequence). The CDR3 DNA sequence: TGTGCCAGCAGTTTGGAGGGTCAGCCCCAGCATTTT. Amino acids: CASSLEGQPQHF.

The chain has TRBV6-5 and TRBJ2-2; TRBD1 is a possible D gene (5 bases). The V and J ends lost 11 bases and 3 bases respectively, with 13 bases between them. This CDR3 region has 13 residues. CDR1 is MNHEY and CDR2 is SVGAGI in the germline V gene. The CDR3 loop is CAGPGYDTGELFF. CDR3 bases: TGTGCCGGTCCAGGGTACGACACCGGGGAGCTGTTTTTT.

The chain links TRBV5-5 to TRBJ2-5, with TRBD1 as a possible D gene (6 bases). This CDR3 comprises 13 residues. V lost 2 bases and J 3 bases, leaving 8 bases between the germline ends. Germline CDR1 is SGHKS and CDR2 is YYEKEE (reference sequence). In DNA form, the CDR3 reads TGTGCCAGCAGCTTTTCAGGGGAAGAGACCCAGTACTTC. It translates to CASSFSGEETQYF.

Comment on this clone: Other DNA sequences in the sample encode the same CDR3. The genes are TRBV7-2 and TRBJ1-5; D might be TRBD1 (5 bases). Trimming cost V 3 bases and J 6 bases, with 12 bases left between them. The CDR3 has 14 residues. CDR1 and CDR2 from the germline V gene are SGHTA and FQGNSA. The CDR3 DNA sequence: TGTGCCAGCAGCTTGGCCGGGGGAGGTCAGCCCCAGCATTTT. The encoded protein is CASSLAGGGQPQHF. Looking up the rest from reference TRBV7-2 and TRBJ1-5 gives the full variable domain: GAGVSQSPSNKVTEKGKDVELRCDPISGHTALYWYRQSLGQGLEFLIYFQGNSAPDKSGLPSDRFSAERTGGSVSTLTIQRTQQEDSAVYLCASSLAGGGQPQHFGDGTRLSIL.

As DNA, the CDR3 is TGCGCCAGCAGCCAAGAGACAGGGACTACCTACGAGCAGTACTTC. It encodes CASSQETGTTYEQYF. The chain has TRBV4-3 and TRBJ2-7; D might be TRBD1 or TRBD2, each matching 7 bases. Germline V gives CDR1 LGHNA, CDR2 YSLEER. Between the trimmed V and J ends, which lost 0 bases and 2 bases, there was a span of 11 bases. This CDR3 spans 15 amino acids.

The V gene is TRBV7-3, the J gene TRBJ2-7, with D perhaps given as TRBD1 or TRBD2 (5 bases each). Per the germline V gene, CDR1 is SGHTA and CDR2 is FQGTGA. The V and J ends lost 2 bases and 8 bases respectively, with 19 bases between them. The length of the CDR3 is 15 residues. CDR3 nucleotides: TGTGCCAGCAGCTTATCGGGACCCCCCGCAGGGCAGCAGTACTTC. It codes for CASSLSGPPAGQQYF.

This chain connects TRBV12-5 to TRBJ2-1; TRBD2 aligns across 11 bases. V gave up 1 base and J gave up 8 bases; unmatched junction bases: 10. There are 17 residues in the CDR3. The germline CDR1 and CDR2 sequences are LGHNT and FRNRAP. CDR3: CASGLGRASGGQDEQFF. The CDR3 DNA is TGTGCTAGTGGTTTGGGTCGGGCTAGCGGGGGGCAGGATGAGCAGTTCTTC.

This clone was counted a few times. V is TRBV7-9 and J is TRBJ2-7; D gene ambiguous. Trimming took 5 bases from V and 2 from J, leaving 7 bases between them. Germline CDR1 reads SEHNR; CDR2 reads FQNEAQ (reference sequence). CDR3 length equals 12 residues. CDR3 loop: CASSIGAYEQYF. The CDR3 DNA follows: TGTGCCAGCAGCATTGGGGCCTACGAGCAGTACTTC.

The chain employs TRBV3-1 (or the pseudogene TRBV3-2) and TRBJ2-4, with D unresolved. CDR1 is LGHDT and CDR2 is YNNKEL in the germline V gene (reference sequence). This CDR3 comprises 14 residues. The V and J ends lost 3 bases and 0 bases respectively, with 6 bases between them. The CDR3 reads CASSQREAKNIQYF. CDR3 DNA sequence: TGTGCCAGCAGCCAGAGAGAAGCCAAAAACATTCAGTACTTC.

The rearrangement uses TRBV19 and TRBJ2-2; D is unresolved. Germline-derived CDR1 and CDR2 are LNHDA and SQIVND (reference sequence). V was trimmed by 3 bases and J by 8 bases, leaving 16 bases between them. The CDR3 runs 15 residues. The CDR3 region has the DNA TGTGCCAGTAGTATGACCGCGGCAGCATGGGGGGAGCTGTTTTTT. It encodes CASSMTAAAWGELFF. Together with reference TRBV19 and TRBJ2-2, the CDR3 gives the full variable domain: DGGITQSPKYLFRKEGQNVTLSCEQNLNHDAMYWYRQDPGQGLRLIYYSQIVNDFQKGDIAEGYSVSREKKESFPLTVTSAQKNPTAFYLCASSMTAAAWGELFFGEGSRLTVL.

The CDR3, as DNA: TGTGCCACCAGCAGGGACGTGAGCTCTGGGGCCAACGTCCTGACTTTC. Translating it yields CATSRDVSSGANVLTF. V gene TRBV15 combines with J gene TRBJ2-6; D is undetermined. Germline lookup yields CDR1 LNHNV and CDR2 YYDKDF (reference sequence). Trimming shortened V by 3 bases and J by 0 bases, and 9 bases separated the two germline ends. The CDR3 spans 16 residues.